The 15 T cell receptor beta chains below were found in one sample sequenced in a study of response to subunit inactivated influenza vaccine. TCRdb re-derived calls from the RT-PCR reads in MiXCR, one entry per CDR3 protein. In the table there are just under 550,000 distinct CDR3 sequences, 20% to 25% of which are singletons. These data also featured in a second study, about T cells expressing NK-cell markers. That paper adds: A 5'RACE template switching approach incorporating UMIs was used to make TCR beta cDNA.

The source was CD4+ T cells sorted from PBMCs, collected approximately 12 days after vaccination. These receptors all stem from a man aged 45-65 years who received an inactivated influenza vaccine.

The chain has TRBV5-1 and TRBJ2-7; D unclear. Germline loops: CDR1 SGHRS, CDR2 YFSETQ. The CDR3 sequence is 14 residues long. Deletions cut 4 bases from V and 3 bases from J, with 14 bases between. CDR3 coding DNA: TGCGCCAGCAGCCCTTTCGGGCAGAACTACGAGCAGTACTTC. This codes for CASSPFGQNYEQYF.

In its sample, this clonotype was seen a few times. DNA of the CDR3: TGTGCCAGCAGTTCCTACTCGACCGGGAACAGGTACTTC. Protein: CASSSYSTGNRYF. V gene TRBV12-3 or TRBV12-4 combines with J gene TRBJ2-5; the D gene is possibly TRBD2 (5 bases). The CDR3 runs to 13 residues. Deletions cut 4 bases from V and 13 bases from J, with 19 bases between.

V and J are TRBV5-1 and TRBJ2-5; D is undetermined. The V gene lost 2 bases and the J gene lost 7 bases, with 12 bases spanning the gap. The length of the CDR3 is 13 residues. CDR1 and CDR2 from the germline V gene are SGHRS and YFSETQ. The CDR3 is CASSFDAVGTQYF. CDR3 nucleotide sequence: TGCGCCAGCAGCTTTGACGCAGTGGGGACCCAGTACTTC.

This chain links TRBV5-1 with TRBJ1-2; 10 bases match TRBD1. CDR1 SGHRS and CDR2 YFSETQ come from the germline V gene. V gave up 4 bases and J gave up 8 bases; unmatched junction bases: 5. The CDR3 is 13 amino acids. The CDR3 loop reads CASSPGQGEGYTF. The CDR3 bases are TGCGCCAGCAGCCCCGGACAGGGGGAAGGCTACACCTTC.

V gene TRBV29-1 combines with J gene TRBJ1-1, with D perhaps matching TRBD1 (6 bases). Trimming took off 8 bases at V and 0 bases at J, with 13 bases between the two ends. CDR1 is SQVTM and CDR2 is ANQGSEA in the germline V gene. The CDR3 has 13 amino acids. CDR3 sequence reads: CSSYRELNTEAFF. In DNA form, the CDR3 reads TGCAGCTCCTACAGGGAATTGAACACTGAAGCTTTCTTT.

The chain combines TRBV3-1 with TRBJ2-3, with 7 nucleotides matching TRBD2. Trimming cost V 0 bases and J 2 bases; bases outside gene matches: 2. CDR3 length equals 15 residues. Germline CDR1 reads LGHDT; CDR2 reads YNNKEL (reference sequence). CDR3 coding DNA: TGTGCCAGCAGCCAAGATGGGGACTACACAGATACGCAGTATTTT. Its translation is CASSQDGDYTDTQYF.

This clonotype was detected only a few times. The J gene is TRBJ2-7, the V gene TRBV6-1; D remains ambiguous. The CDR3 extends over 11 amino acids. Germline values: CDR1 MNHNS, CDR2 SASEGT. Deletions cut 2 bases from V and 2 bases from J, with 1 base between. The CDR3, as DNA: TGTGCCAGCAGTGAACCCTACGAGCAGTACTTC. Residues: CASSEPYEQYF.

The gene calls are TRBV20-1 and TRBJ2-6, with TRBD1 identical over 7 bases. V gave up 2 bases and J gave up 0 bases; unmatched junction bases: 7. In germline, CDR1 is DFQATT, CDR2 SNEGSKA (reference sequence). The CDR3 covers 17 residues. The CDR3 region has the DNA TGCAGTGCTAGAACAGGGGCGGTTAGCTCTGGGGCCAACGTCCTGACTTTC. Its translation: CSARTGAVSSGANVLTF.

This clonotype came up many times. The chain uses TRBV29-1 and TRBJ1-5; 8 positions match TRBD1. The germline V gene has CDR1 SQVTM and CDR2 ANQGSEA. The J segment lost 6 bases and the V segment lost 6 bases, leaving 7 bases of the junction unmatched. The CDR3 has 13 residues. CDR3 bases: TGCAGCGTCGGTGGACAGGGAGGTCAGCCCCAGCATTTT. Protein sequence: CSVGGQGGQPQHF.

This clonotype showed up just a few times. V and J are TRBV20-1 and TRBJ2-5; either TRBD1 or TRBD2 may supply D (5 bases each). Trimming removed 3 bases at V and 2 bases at J, with 16 bases between. Germline loops: CDR1 DFQATT, CDR2 SNEGSKA (reference sequence). The CDR3 contains 15 residues. The CDR3 nucleotides are TGCAGTGCTAGCTCGGGACCACTTAAACAAGAGACCCAGTACTTC. Translating gives CSASSGPLKQETQYF.

This clonotype turned up a few times. A read error may explain this, as a much larger clone is one base away. The rearrangement links TRBV5-1 to TRBJ1-2; D gene unclear. Trimming left V 6 bases short and J 2 bases short, with 5 bases between. The CDR3 is made up of 11 amino acids. Germline CDR1 and CDR2: SGHRS and YFSETQ. The chain's CDR3 is CASISNYGYTF. The CDR3 DNA reads as TGCGCCAGCATCTCGAACTATGGCTACACCTTC.

The chain combines TRBV5-4 with TRBJ2-5, with TRBD2 matching 16 bases. This CDR3 is built from 19 residues. Germline-derived CDR1 and CDR2 are SGHNT and YYREEE (reference sequence). Trimming at V came to 3 bases and at J to 4 bases, leaving 12 bases not matched to a gene. CDR3 protein: CASSSRYGTSGGARETQYF. CDR3 in DNA: TGTGCCAGCAGCTCGAGATACGGGACTAGCGGGGGGGCCCGAGAGACCCAGTACTTC.

The chain combines TRBV5-1 with TRBJ2-3; D perhaps matches TRBD1 (6 bases). V shed 4 bases and J shed 0 bases, with 15 bases lying between them. Germline assignment: CDR1 SGHRS and CDR2 YFSETQ. This CDR3 is 16 amino acids long. Here the CDR3 DNA reads TGCGCCAGCAGCCGCGCCGGACAGAGTAGCACAGATACGCAGTATTTT. Amino acids: CASSRAGQSSTDTQYF.

Only one count was recorded for this clonotype. The CDR3 spells CASSITGGTYEQYF. CDR3 in DNA: TGTGCCAGTAGTATAACAGGGGGAACCTACGAGCAGTACTTC. The V call is TRBV19, the J call TRBJ2-7; 8 bases are a match to TRBD1. Germline CDR1 is LNHDA and CDR2 is SQIVND (reference sequence). The ends lost 2 bases at V and 2 bases at J; junction bases unmatched: 2. The CDR3 is 14 residues long.

In its sample, this clonotype was seen a few times. The chain has TRBV28 and TRBJ1-2, with unresolved D. Germline assignment: CDR1 MDHEN and CDR2 SYDVKM. The length of the CDR3 is 15 residues. Trimming cost V 2 bases and J 7 bases, with 17 bases left between them. The CDR3 region is CASSLRPVSGSGYTF. The CDR3 coding sequence is TGTGCCAGCAGTTTAAGACCAGTTTCTGGGTCTGGCTACACCTTC.